This T cell receptor (beta chain) was obtained from a study of PD-1 blockade in classical Hodgkin lymphoma. Looking at the study overall: Patients were infused with nivolumab 3 mg/kg every 2 weeks. Study-wide points: Lower baseline TCR diversity was reported for newly diagnosed patients than for healthy donors. Exclusion was the outcome for patients who began nivolumab under 1 year after ASCT.

Notes on this clone: Its antigen is as yet unknown.

The table came from immunoSEQ multiplex PCR; TCRdb's copy has only in-frame clones and leaves some out. The sample has about 60,000 clones, about 89% seen once. The time point denotes: cycle 4 day 1 (C4D1), after 5 to 7 weeks of nivolumab. Every patient experienced relapse after autologous stem cell transplantation, and brentuximab vedotin exposure varied. This specimen was peripheral blood mononuclear cells (PBMCs), taken before the fourth cycle of nivolumab. This receptor was taken from a human donor with classical Hodgkin lymphoma.

The CDR3 coding sequence is TGTGCCAGCAGTGTGTCAGGGGAGCTGTTTTTT. Amino acids: CASSVSGELFF. The chain couples TRBV2 to TRBJ2-2; no firm D call. V gave up 4 bases and J gave up 8 bases, with 5 bases separating them. From germline, CDR1 is SNHLY and CDR2 FYNNEI. The CDR3 contains 11 residues.